The 29 T cell receptor beta chains listed next were all sequenced from one sample in a study of cytomegalovirus exposure and HLA in healthy donors. The primer mix had 60 Vbeta and 13 Jbeta primers. Using immunoSEQ multiplex PCR, the repertoire was profiled, and TCRdb retains in-frame clones only, with some absent. Of approximately 170,000 clones listed, approximately 80% are singletons. The sample taken for sequencing was PBMCs. These receptors were obtained from a woman between 50 and 59 years old in good health and CMV-seronegative.

V is TRBV27 and J is TRBJ1-4; the match to TRBD1 covers 10 bases. Per germline, CDR1 MNHEY and CDR2 SMNVEV (reference sequence). This CDR3 region has 15 residues. V lost 7 bases and J lost 4; bases outside the gene matches: 6. CDR3 amino acids: CASKTGGFDNEKLFF. CDR3 nucleotide sequence: TGTGCCAGCAAGACAGGGGGCTTCGATAATGAAAAACTGTTTTTT.

Worth noting for this clone: Relative to the germline gene, one junction end is altered; a read error may explain this. In DNA, the CDR3 is TGTTCCAGCAGCTTCGGAGAGACCCAGTACTTC. Translating it yields CSSSFGETQYF. The chain recombines TRBV7-9 with TRBJ2-5; D is unclear. The CDR3 loop spans 11 amino acids. From germline, CDR1 is SEHNR and CDR2 FQNEAQ (reference sequence).

The chain links TRBV7-2 to TRBJ2-1; 8 nucleotides align to TRBD2. Trimming at V came to 5 bases and at J to 15 bases, leaving 15 bases not matched to a gene. The CDR3 is 14 amino acids. Germline CDR1 reads SGHTA; CDR2 reads FQGNSA. CDR3 sequence (DNA): TGTGCCAGCAGCCTGGCCGGACTAGCCGGTGACCTGTTCTTC. Amino acids: CASSLAGLAGDLFF.

The chain combines TRBV6-1 with TRBJ1-1; D possibly corresponds to TRBD1 (6 bases). The CDR3 totals 12 residues. Per germline, CDR1 MNHNS and CDR2 SASEGT. The V gene lost 1 base and the J gene lost 8 bases, with 8 bases spanning the gap. The CDR3 nucleotides are TGTGCCAGCAGTGAAGTCAGGGGAGAAGCTTTCTTT. It is translated as CASSEVRGEAFF.

This clone appeared a few times. V is TRBV6-1 and J is TRBJ1-1; TRBD1 aligns across 8 bases. CDR3 length equals 14 residues. V lost 1 base to trimming and J lost 4 bases; unmatched junction nucleotides: 2. The germline V gene encodes CDR1 MNHNS and CDR2 SASEGT. CDR3 sequence (DNA): TGTGCCAGCAGTGAAGGGACAGGGCTCACTGAAGCTTTCTTT. Translating it yields CASSEGTGLTEAFF.

This sequence joins TRBV4-1 and TRBJ2-6, with TRBD2 as a possible D gene (6 bases). Between the trimmed V and J ends, which lost 4 bases and 0 bases, there was a span of 13 bases. CDR1 and CDR2 (germline): MGHRA, YSYEKL. The CDR3 is 17 residues long. CDR3 bases: TGCGCCAGCAGCCCCGCCTTACTAGCCTCTGGGGCCAACGTCCTGACTTTC. Translation: CASSPALLASGANVLTF.

Details on this clone: Other nucleotide sequences from this sample produce the same CDR3. V is TRBV25-1 and J is TRBJ1-3; D gene unclear. The V and J ends lost 2 bases and 1 base respectively, with 6 bases between them. This CDR3 comprises 14 residues. Germline V gene data show CDR1 as MGHDK and CDR2 as SYGVNS. The CDR3 reads CASSEERSGNTIYF. The CDR3 DNA sequence: TGTGCCAGCAGTGAAGAGAGGTCTGGAAACACCATATATTTT.

The chain links TRBV4-2 to TRBJ1-2; D not certain. CDR3 size: 16 residues. V shed 0 bases and J shed 0 bases, with 11 bases lying between them. Germline lookup yields CDR1 LGHNA and CDR2 YNFKEQ. The CDR3 here is CASSQEAGSSNYGYTF. CDR3 bases: TGTGCCAGCAGCCAAGAGGCGGGGTCGTCTAACTATGGCTACACCTTC.

The chain carries TRBV29-1 and TRBJ1-2; 9 nucleotides agree with TRBD1. Germline V gene sequence: CDR1 SQVTM, CDR2 ANQGSEA. CDR3 length: 16 residues. After removal of 6 bases from V and 3 bases from J, the junction contained 14 bases not matched to a gene. The DNA for the CDR3 is TGCAGCGTCAAACTTCCCGGGACAGGGCACGACTATGGCTACACCTTC. Translating it yields CSVKLPGTGHDYGYTF.

This chain links TRBV2 with TRBJ2-2; TRBD1 aligns across 8 bases. V shed 5 bases, J shed 15 bases, and the junction held 8 bases outside the gene matches. This CDR3 region has 12 residues. The germline V gene encodes CDR1 SNHLY and CDR2 FYNNEI. The DNA of the CDR3 is TGTGCCAGCAGTCCCGGACAGGGACGGTTGTTTTTT. It codes for CASSPGQGRLFF.

The chain employs TRBV4-3 and TRBJ1-2; D is perhaps TRBD1 (6 bases). The CDR3 is made up of 16 amino acids. Trimming took off 0 bases at V and 8 bases at J, with 19 bases between the two ends. Germline V gene lookup returns CDR1 LGHNA and CDR2 YSLEER. This CDR3 is CASSQDYHRATNGYTF. For the CDR3, the DNA is TGCGCCAGCAGCCAAGATTATCACAGGGCCACTAACGGCTACACCTTC.

This chain links TRBV5-1 with TRBJ2-3, with 14 positions matching TRBD2. The junction had 6 bases not matched to a gene; V was cut back by 3 bases and J by 0 bases. Germline CDR1 is SGHRS and CDR2 is YFSETQ. This CDR3 comprises 18 residues. This CDR3 is CASSYGLAGGASTDTQYF. The DNA of the CDR3 is TGCGCCAGCAGCTACGGACTAGCGGGGGGCGCTAGCACAGATACGCAGTATTTT.

The sample holds one count of this clone. The gene calls are TRBV11-2 and TRBJ1-2; 8 bases align to TRBD1. The CDR3 has 15 residues. V gave up 0 bases and J gave up 6 bases; unmatched junction bases: 6. The V gene's germline CDR1 is SGHAT and CDR2 FQNNGV. The CDR3 loop reads CASSLDAQGANGYTF. The CDR3 DNA follows: TGTGCCAGCAGCTTAGATGCGCAGGGGGCGAATGGCTACACCTTC.

This clone was recorded many times. The rearrangement joins TRBV7-9 to TRBJ2-5, with TRBD2 identical over 8 bases. Germline-derived CDR1 and CDR2 are SEHNR and FQNEAQ (reference sequence). The CDR3 runs 13 residues. V lost 8 bases, J lost 5 bases, and 7 bases stayed unmatched. The CDR3, as DNA: TGTGCCAGCGGTCTAGCGGGCAGGGAGACCCAGTACTTC. As protein: CASGLAGRETQYF.

The genes are TRBV5-6 and TRBJ1-2; D is ambiguous. CDR3 size: 12 residues. Per the germline V gene, CDR1 is SGHDT and CDR2 is YYEEEE. Trimming stripped 5 bases from V and 5 bases from J, with 10 bases between. CDR3 DNA: TGTGCCAGCAGTCCAGGAGGATATGGCTACACCTTC. Translation: CASSPGGYGYTF. The variable domain in full, completed from reference TRBV5-6 and TRBJ1-2, reads DAGVTQSPTHLIKTRGQQVTLRCSPKSGHDTVSWYQQALGQGPQFIFQYYEEEERQRGNFPDRFSGHQFPNYSSELNVNALLLGDSALYLCASSPGGYGYTFGSGTRLTVV.

The rearrangement joins TRBV5-6 to TRBJ2-7, with 8 bases lining up with TRBD1. The junction had 15 bases not matched to a gene; V was cut back by 4 bases and J by 0 bases. CDR3 length: 18 residues. Germline CDR1 SGHDT, CDR2 YYEEEE. The CDR3 is CASSPLLGPDRVSYEQYF. The CDR3 DNA is TGTGCCAGCAGCCCCCTGTTGGGCCCGGACAGGGTCTCCTACGAGCAGTACTTC.

This clone was observed a handful of times. The chain is built from TRBV30 and TRBJ2-4; maybe TRBD2 (5 bases). Trimming took 1 base from V and 0 from J, leaving 7 bases between them. Per germline, CDR1 GTSNPN and CDR2 SVGIG (reference sequence). The length of the CDR3 is 14 residues. In DNA form, the CDR3 reads TGTGCCTGGAGTGGAGCGGTAGCCAAAAACATTCAGTACTTC. Translating gives CAWSGAVAKNIQYF.

For this clone: This CDR3 is also generated by other DNA sequences in the sample. The chain has TRBV5-1 and TRBJ2-1; unclear D gene. CDR1 and CDR2 from the germline V gene are SGHRS and YFSETQ. The CDR3 is 14 amino acids. With 0 bases removed from V and 0 bases from J, the gap between germline ends came to 4 bases. CDR3 residues: CASSLGSSYNEQFF. DNA of the CDR3: TGCGCCAGCAGCTTGGGTAGCTCCTACAATGAGCAGTTCTTC. Combining the CDR3 with reference TRBV5-1 and TRBJ2-1 gives the whole variable domain KAGVTQTPRYLIKTRGQQVTLSCSPISGHRSVSWYQQTPGQGLQFLFEYFSETQRNKGNFPGRFSGRQFSNSRSEMNVSTLELGDSALYLCASSLGSSYNEQFFGPGTRLTVL.

The chain recombines TRBV9 with TRBJ1-1; perhaps TRBD1 as D (5 bases). The V gene lost 0 bases and the J gene lost 3 bases, with 18 bases spanning the gap. The CDR3 length is 17 residues. The germline V gene encodes CDR1 SGDLS and CDR2 YYNGEE. The CDR3 coding sequence is TGTGCCAGCAGCGTAGCAGGGTTTGGGGGGGTAGACACTGAAGCTTTCTTT. Amino acid sequence: CASSVAGFGGVDTEAFF. The complete variable domain, with remaining parts taken from reference TRBV9 and TRBJ1-1, reads DSGVTQTPKHLITATGQRVTLRCSPRSGDLSVYWYQQSLDQGLQFLIQYYNGEERAKGNILERFSAQQFPDLHSELNLSSLELGDSALYFCASSVAGFGGVDTEAFFGQGTRLTVV.

The chain employs TRBV5-1 and TRBJ2-3, with 7 bases lining up with TRBD1. V shed 4 bases and J 6 bases; nucleotides not matched to a gene: 8. CDR1 is SGHRS and CDR2 is YFSETQ in the germline V gene. This CDR3 comprises 14 residues. The DNA of the CDR3 is TGCGCCAGCAGCCAGGGGGAGACCTGGGATACGCAGTATTTT. Residues: CASSQGETWDTQYF.

This clone has only one observation. This chain joins TRBV5-4 and TRBJ2-3; TRBD2 is a possible D gene (7 bases). The ends were cut back, 2 bases at V and 3 bases at J, with 19 bases in the middle. CDR3 length: 17 amino acids. CDR1 SGHNT and CDR2 YYREEE come from the germline V gene (reference sequence). Here the CDR3 DNA reads TGTGCCAGCAGCTTCAGGCTAGCGGAAAGGGGGACAGATACGCAGTATTTT. The encoded protein is CASSFRLAERGTDTQYF. The full variable domain, its missing parts supplied by reference TRBV5-4 and TRBJ2-3, is ETGVTQSPTHLIKTRGQQVTLRCSSQSGHNTVSWYQQALGQGPQFIFQYYREEENGRGNFPPRFSGLQFPNYSSELNVNALELDDSALYLCASSFRLAERGTDTQYFGPGTRLTVL.

This sequence joins TRBV14 and TRBJ2-7; a weak D match, TRBD1 (5 bases). Trimming took off 0 bases at V and 2 bases at J, with 17 bases between the two ends. There are 17 residues in the CDR3. CDR1 and CDR2 from the germline V gene are SGHDN and FVKESK. The CDR3 DNA reads as TGTGCCAGCAGCCAAGATTCGGGTAAACAGGAGACCTACGAGCAGTACTTC. It yields the protein CASSQDSGKQETYEQYF.

The V call is TRBV18, the J call TRBJ1-1; 8 bases agree with TRBD1. In germline, CDR1 is KGHSH, CDR2 LQKENI. The CDR3 contains 13 residues. V shed 3 bases and J 4 bases; nucleotides not matched to a gene: 1. The CDR3 DNA is TGTGCCAGCTCACCCGGACAGGGCACTGAAGCTTTCTTT. Its translation is CASSPGQGTEAFF.

This clone was detected only a few times. This sequence joins TRBV7-2 and TRBJ1-1; 9 bases align to TRBD1. The CDR3 is 14 amino acids. Germline assignment: CDR1 SGHTA and CDR2 FQGNSA. The V and J ends lost 1 base and 11 bases, in that order; junction bases with no gene match: 8. CDR3 residues: CASSLGRDRVRAFF. CDR3 bases: TGTGCCAGCAGCTTAGGTCGGGACAGGGTTCGCGCTTTCTTT.

CDR3 loop: CASSQGSGSSYEQYF. CDR3 nucleotide sequence: TGTGCCAGCAGCCAAGGAAGCGGGAGTTCCTACGAGCAGTACTTC. This chain links TRBV4-2 with TRBJ2-7; 8 positions agree with TRBD2. Trimming removed 1 base from V and 1 base from J; junction bases left unmatched: 3. CDR3 size: 15 residues. Germline V gene data show CDR1 as LGHNA and CDR2 as YNFKEQ.

The chain uses TRBV19 and TRBJ1-4; 7 positions agree with TRBD1. J lost 8 bases, V lost 5 bases, and 8 bases had no gene match. Per germline, CDR1 LNHDA and CDR2 SQIVND (reference sequence). CDR3 size: 14 residues. The CDR3 spells CASSYRDRAEKLFF. For the CDR3, the DNA is TGTGCCAGTAGTTACCGGGACAGAGCAGAAAAACTGTTTTTT.

The gene calls are TRBV7-2 and TRBJ1-1; maybe TRBD1 (5 bases). CDR1 and CDR2 from the germline V gene are SGHTA and FQGNSA. The ends were cut back, 5 bases at V and 1 base at J, with 11 bases in the middle. The CDR3 spans 14 residues. CDR3 DNA sequence: TGTGCCAGCAGCGCGGACACTCGGAACACTGAAGCTTTCTTT. Residues: CASSADTRNTEAFF.

The J gene is TRBJ2-7, the V gene TRBV10-3; 7 nucleotides match TRBD2. The CDR3 consists of 14 residues. Germline CDR1 ENHRY, CDR2 SYGVKD. The V and J ends lost 6 bases and 2 bases, in that order; junction bases with no gene match: 7. Here the CDR3 reads CAISRSGGTYEQYF. CDR3 nucleotides: TGTGCCATCAGCCGATCGGGAGGTACCTACGAGCAGTACTTC.

The table lists this clone with a count of one. The CDR3 protein is CASSLRQGGYMNTEAFF. CDR3 nucleotides: TGTGCCAGCAGCTTAAGACAGGGAGGTTACATGAACACTGAAGCTTTCTTT. The chain recombines TRBV11-2 with TRBJ1-1, with 7 bases lining up with TRBD1. Germline CDR1 is SGHAT and CDR2 is FQNNGV. CDR3 length: 17 amino acids. V shed 2 bases and J 0 bases; nucleotides not matched to a gene: 9.